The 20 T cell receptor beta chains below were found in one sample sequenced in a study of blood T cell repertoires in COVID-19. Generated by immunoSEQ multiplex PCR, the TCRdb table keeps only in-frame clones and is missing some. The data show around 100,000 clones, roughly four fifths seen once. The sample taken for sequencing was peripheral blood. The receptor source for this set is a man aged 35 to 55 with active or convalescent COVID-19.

The chain's CDR3 is CASSIQGNTEAFF. CDR3 DNA sequence: TGTGCCAGTAGTATCCAGGGGAACACTGAAGCTTTCTTT. The chain uses TRBV19 and TRBJ1-1, with D tentatively TRBD1 (5 bases). Trimming left V 3 bases short and J 1 base short, with 6 bases between. Per germline, CDR1 LNHDA and CDR2 SQIVND (reference sequence). This CDR3 contains 13 residues. Drawing the rest from reference TRBV19 and TRBJ1-1, the complete variable domain is DGGITQSPKYLFRKEGQNVTLSCEQNLNHDAMYWYRQDPGQGLRLIYYSQIVNDFQKGDIAEGYSVSREKKESFPLTVTSAQKNPTAFYLCASSIQGNTEAFFGQGTRLTVV.

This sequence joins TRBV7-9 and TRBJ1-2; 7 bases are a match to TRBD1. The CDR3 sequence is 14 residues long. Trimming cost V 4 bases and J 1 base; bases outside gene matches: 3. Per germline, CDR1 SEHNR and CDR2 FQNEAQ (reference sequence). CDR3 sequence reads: CASSSRDSNYGYTF. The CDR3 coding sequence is TGTGCCAGCAGCTCCCGGGACAGTAACTATGGCTACACCTTC.

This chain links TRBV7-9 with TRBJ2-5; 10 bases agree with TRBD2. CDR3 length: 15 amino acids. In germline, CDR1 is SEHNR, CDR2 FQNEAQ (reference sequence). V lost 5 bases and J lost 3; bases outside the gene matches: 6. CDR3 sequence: CASSLGLADKETQYF. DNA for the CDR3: TGTGCCAGCAGCCTTGGACTAGCGGATAAAGAGACCCAGTACTTC. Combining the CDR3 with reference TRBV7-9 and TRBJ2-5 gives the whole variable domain DTGVSQNPRHKITKRGQNVTFRCDPISEHNRLYWYRQTLGQGPEFLTYFQNEAQLEKSRLLSDRFSAERPKGSFSTLEIQRTEQGDSAMYLCASSLGLADKETQYFGPGTRLLVL.

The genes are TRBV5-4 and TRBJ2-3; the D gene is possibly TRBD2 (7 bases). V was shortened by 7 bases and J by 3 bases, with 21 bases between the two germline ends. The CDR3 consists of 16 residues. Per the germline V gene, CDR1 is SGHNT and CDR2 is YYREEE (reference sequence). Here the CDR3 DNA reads TGTGCCAGCGGCTATCGAGGGGGGGCTGGGACAGATACGCAGTATTTT. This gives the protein CASGYRGGAGTDTQYF.

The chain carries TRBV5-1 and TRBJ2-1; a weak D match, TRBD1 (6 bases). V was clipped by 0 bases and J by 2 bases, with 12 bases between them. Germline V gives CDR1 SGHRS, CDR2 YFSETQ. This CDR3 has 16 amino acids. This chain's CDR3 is CASSLAPRGTYNEQFF. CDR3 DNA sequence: TGCGCCAGCAGCTTGGCCCCCAGGGGAACCTACAATGAGCAGTTCTTC.

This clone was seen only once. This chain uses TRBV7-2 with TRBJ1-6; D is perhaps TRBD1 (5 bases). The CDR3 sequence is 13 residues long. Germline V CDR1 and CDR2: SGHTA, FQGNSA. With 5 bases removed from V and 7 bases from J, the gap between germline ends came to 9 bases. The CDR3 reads CASSPDMNSPLHF. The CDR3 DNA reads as TGTGCCAGCAGCCCGGACATGAATTCACCCCTCCACTTT.

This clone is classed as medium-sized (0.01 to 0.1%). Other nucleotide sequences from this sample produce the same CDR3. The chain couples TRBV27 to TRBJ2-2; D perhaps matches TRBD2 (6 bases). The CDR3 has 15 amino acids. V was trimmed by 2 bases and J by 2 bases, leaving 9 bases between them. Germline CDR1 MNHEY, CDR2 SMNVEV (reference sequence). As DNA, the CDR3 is TGTGCCAGCAGTTTAGGGGGGACCAACACCGGGGAGCTGTTTTTT. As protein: CASSLGGTNTGELFF.

Written as DNA, the CDR3 is TGTGCCAGCAGCAGGAGCGCGGGGGGGTTCACAGATACGCAGTATTTT. This encodes CASSRSAGGFTDTQYF. This rearrangement joins TRBV7-3 to TRBJ2-3; 9 positions match TRBD2. Losses at the gene ends were 5 bases for V and 2 bases for J; bases not matched to a gene: 8. Per the germline V gene, CDR1 is SGHTA and CDR2 is FQGTGA. The CDR3 sequence is 16 residues long. Supplemented by reference TRBV7-3 and TRBJ2-3, the full variable domain reads GAGVSQTPSNKVTEKGKYVELRCDPISGHTALYWYRQSLGQGPEFLIYFQGTGAADDSGLPNDRFFAVRPEGSVSTLKIQRTERGDSAVYLCASSRSAGGFTDTQYFGPGTRLTVL.

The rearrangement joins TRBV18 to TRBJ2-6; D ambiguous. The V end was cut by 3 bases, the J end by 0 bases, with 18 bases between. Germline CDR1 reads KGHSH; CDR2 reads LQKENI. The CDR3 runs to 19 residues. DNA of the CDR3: TGTGCCAGCTCACCCCAGTTATTAGCCGGAGTCTCTGGGGCCAACGTCCTGACTTTC. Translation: CASSPQLLAGVSGANVLTF.

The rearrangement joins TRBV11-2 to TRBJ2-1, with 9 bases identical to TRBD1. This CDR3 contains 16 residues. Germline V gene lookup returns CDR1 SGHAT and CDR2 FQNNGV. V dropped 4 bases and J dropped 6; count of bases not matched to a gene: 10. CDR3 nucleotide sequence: TGTGCCAGCAGCTGGACGGACAGGGGAGGCTCCAATGAGCAGTTCTTC. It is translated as CASSWTDRGGSNEQFF.

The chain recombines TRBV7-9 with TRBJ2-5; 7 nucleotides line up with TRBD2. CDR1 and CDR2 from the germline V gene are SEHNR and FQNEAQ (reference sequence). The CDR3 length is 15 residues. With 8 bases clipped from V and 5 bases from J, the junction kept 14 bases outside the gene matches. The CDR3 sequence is CASRKAGLGWETQYF. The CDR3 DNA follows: TGTGCCAGCCGAAAAGCGGGGTTAGGATGGGAGACCCAGTACTTC.

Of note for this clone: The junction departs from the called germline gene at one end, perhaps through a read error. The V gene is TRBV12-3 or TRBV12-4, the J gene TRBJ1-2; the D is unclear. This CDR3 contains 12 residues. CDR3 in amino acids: CASRLGLYGYTF. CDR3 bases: TGTGCCAGCAGGTTAGGTCTCTATGGCTACACCTTC.

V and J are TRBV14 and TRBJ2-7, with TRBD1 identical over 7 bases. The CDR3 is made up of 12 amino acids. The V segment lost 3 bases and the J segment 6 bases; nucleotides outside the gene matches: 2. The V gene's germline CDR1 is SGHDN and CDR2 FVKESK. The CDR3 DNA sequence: TGTGCCAGCAGCCACGACAGGGTCGAGCAGTACTTC. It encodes CASSHDRVEQYF.

This CDR3 is CTWSRGTEAFF. The CDR3 DNA follows: TGCACCTGGAGCAGGGGCACTGAAGCTTTCTTT. This chain joins TRBV29-1 and TRBJ1-1; D might be TRBD1 (6 bases). The CDR3 has 11 amino acids. Germline V gives CDR1 SQVTM, CDR2 ANQGSEA. The full variable domain, its missing parts supplied by reference TRBV29-1 and TRBJ1-1, is SAVISQKPSRDICQRGTSLTIQCQVDSQVTMMFWYRQQPGQSLTLIATANQGSEATYESGFVIDKFPISRPNLTFSTLTVSNMSPEDSSIYLCTWSRGTEAFFGQGTRLTVV.

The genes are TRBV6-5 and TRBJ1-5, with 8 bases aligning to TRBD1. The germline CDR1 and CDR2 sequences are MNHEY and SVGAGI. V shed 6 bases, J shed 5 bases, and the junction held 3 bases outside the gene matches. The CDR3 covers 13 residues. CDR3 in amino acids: CASRDRVDQPQHF. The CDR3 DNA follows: TGTGCCAGCAGGGACAGGGTAGATCAGCCCCAGCATTTT.

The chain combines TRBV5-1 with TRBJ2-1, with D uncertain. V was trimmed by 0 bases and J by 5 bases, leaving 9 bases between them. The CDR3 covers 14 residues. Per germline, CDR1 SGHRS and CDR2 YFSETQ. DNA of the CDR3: TGCGCCAGCAGCTTGGACCCACCTAACAATGAGCAGTTCTTC. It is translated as CASSLDPPNNEQFF.

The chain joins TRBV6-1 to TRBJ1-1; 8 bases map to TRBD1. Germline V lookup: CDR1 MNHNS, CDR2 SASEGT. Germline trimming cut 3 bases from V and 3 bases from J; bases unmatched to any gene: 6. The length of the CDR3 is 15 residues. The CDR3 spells CASSDPTGGDTEAFF. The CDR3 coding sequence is TGTGCCAGCAGTGACCCCACAGGGGGGGACACTGAAGCTTTCTTT.

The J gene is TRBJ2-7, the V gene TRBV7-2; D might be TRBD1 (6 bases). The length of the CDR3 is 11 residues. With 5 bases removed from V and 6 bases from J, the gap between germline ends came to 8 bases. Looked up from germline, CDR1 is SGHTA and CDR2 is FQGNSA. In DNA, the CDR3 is TGTGCCAGCAGCCGGACAGTCGAGCAGTACTTC. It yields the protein CASSRTVEQYF.

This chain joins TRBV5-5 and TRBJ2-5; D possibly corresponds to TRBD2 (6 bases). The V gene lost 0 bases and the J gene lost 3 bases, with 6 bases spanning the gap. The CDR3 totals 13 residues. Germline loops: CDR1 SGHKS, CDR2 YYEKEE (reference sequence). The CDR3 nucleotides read TGTGCCAGCAGCTTGGGGAGGGAAGAGACCCAGTACTTC. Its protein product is CASSLGREETQYF.

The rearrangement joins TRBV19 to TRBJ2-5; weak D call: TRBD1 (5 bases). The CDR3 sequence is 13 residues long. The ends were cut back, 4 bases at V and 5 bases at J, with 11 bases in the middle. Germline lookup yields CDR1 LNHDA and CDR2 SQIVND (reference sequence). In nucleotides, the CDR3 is TGTGCCAGTAGTAGCAAGGCAGGGGAGACCCAGTACTTC. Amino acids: CASSSKAGETQYF.